This T cell receptor beta chain was profiled in a study of blood T cell repertoires in COVID-19. Looked up from germline, CDR1 is SGHTA and CDR2 is FQGNSA. The V end was cut by 5 bases, the J end by 0 bases, with 11 bases between. This CDR3 region has 15 residues. Generated by immunoSEQ multiplex PCR, the TCRdb table keeps only in-frame clones and is missing some. The table shows under 300,000 clones, with 86% occurring only once. This clone has more than one count but fewer than ten. The gene calls are TRBV7-2 and TRBJ1-3, with no clear D. Sequencing used peripheral blood. This receptor was obtained from a man older than 75 with acute or convalescent COVID-19. CDR3 bases: TGTGCCAGCAGCCCCGGCGGTTCCTCTGGAAACACCATATATTTT. Residues: CASSPGGSSGNTIYF.